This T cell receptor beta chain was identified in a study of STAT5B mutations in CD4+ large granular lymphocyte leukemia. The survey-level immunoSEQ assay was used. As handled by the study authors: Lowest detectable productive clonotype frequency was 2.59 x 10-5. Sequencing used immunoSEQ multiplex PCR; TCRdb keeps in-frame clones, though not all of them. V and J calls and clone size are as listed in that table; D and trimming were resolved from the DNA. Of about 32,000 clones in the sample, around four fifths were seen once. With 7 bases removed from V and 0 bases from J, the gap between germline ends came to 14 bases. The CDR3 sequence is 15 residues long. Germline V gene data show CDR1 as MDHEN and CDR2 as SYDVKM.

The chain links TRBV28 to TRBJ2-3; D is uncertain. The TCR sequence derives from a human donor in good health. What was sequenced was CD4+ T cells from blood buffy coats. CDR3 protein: CASTTSGASTDTQYF. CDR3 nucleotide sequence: TGTGCCAGCACCACGTCGGGCGCGAGCACAGATACGCAGTATTTT.